This is a list of T cell receptor beta chains from one sample in a study of T cells in Graves' hyperthyroidism and ophthalmopathy. TCRdb recomputed calls from the multiplex PCR reads with MiXCR, one row per CDR3 protein. Of some 580,000 distinct CDR3 sequences listed, approximately 15% are singletons. The sample taken for sequencing was blood. The receptor set was obtained from a woman in her thirties or forties with Graves' ophthalmopathy. CDR3s include the opening cysteine and the closing phenylalanine or tryptophan. The D gene is left open where the match is weak. Only some rows state a clone size, as once, few, many or a class for expanded clones.

CDR3 length: 14
J gene: TRBJ1-2
V gene: TRBV28
clone size: -
D gene: -
CDR3 DNA: TGTGCCAGCAAGGTGGGAGGGGAAAACTATGGCTACACCTTC
CDR3 protein: CASKVGGENYGYTF

CDR3 length: 14
J gene: TRBJ2-3
V gene: TRBV7-3
clone size: -
D gene: -
CDR3 DNA: TGTGCCAGCAGCTTGTGGCCTAGCACAGATACGCAGTATTTT
CDR3 protein: CASSLWPSTDTQYF

CDR3 length: 12
J gene: TRBJ1-2
V gene: TRBV28
clone size: -
D gene: -
CDR3 DNA: TGTGCCAACAGCCTCGTGGGGTGTGGCTACACCTTC
CDR3 protein: CANSLVGCGYTF

CDR3 length: 13
J gene: TRBJ2-1
V gene: TRBV30
clone size: few
D gene: -
CDR3 DNA: TGTGCCTGGAGTGTACCGGGTTTCAATGAGCAGTTCTTC
CDR3 protein: CAWSVPGFNEQFF

CDR3 length: 13
J gene: TRBJ2-7
V gene: TRBV5-1
clone size: few
D gene: TRBD1
CDR3 DNA: TGCGCCAGCAGTCAGGACAGGGCGCGTGAGCAGTACTTC
CDR3 protein: CASSQDRAREQYF

CDR3 length: 13
J gene: TRBJ2-5
V gene: TRBV5-5
clone size: -
D gene: -
CDR3 DNA: TGTGCCAGCAGCTTGTTTCTAGGGGAGACCCAGTACTTC
CDR3 protein: CASSLFLGETQYF

CDR3 length: 15
J gene: TRBJ2-7
V gene: TRBV7-2
clone size: -
D gene: -
CDR3 DNA: TGTGCCAGCAGTACAAGTCCGGGAAAAAACTACGAGCAGTACTTC
CDR3 protein: CASSTSPGKNYEQYF

CDR3 length: 14
J gene: TRBJ2-1
V gene: TRBV18
clone size: many
D gene: TRBD1
CDR3 DNA: TGTGCCAGCTCACTAACAGGGGGTAACGATGAGCAGTTCTTC
CDR3 protein: CASSLTGGNDEQFF

CDR3 length: 13
J gene: TRBJ1-1
V gene: TRBV12-3/TRBV12-4
clone size: many
D gene: TRBD1
CDR3 DNA: TGTGCCAGCCTTTCGGACAGGGCCCCTGAAGCTTTCTTT
CDR3 protein: CASLSDRAPEAFF

CDR3 length: 17
J gene: TRBJ2-6
V gene: TRBV28
clone size: -
D gene: -
CDR3 DNA: TGTGCCAGCAGCCTCCGGTTGGGGGGTTTAGGGGCCAACGTCCTGACTTTC
CDR3 protein: CASSLRLGGLGANVLTF

CDR3 length: 19
J gene: TRBJ2-7
V gene: TRBV20-1
clone size: -
D gene: TRBD2
CDR3 DNA: TGCAGTGCTCCTCCCCCTAGCGGGAGCCGGGAGGGTTCCTCCTACGAGCAGTACTTC
CDR3 protein: CSAPPPSGSREGSSYEQYF

CDR3 length: 15
J gene: TRBJ2-3
V gene: TRBV5-4
clone size: -
D gene: TRBD1
CDR3 DNA: TGTGCCAGCAGCTTGGCACAGGGGAACACAGATACGCAGTATTTT
CDR3 protein: CASSLAQGNTDTQYF

CDR3 length: 12
J gene: TRBJ2-7
V gene: TRBV20-1
clone size: many
D gene: -
CDR3 DNA: TGCAGTGCTAGCGTGGATAGCTACGAGCAGTACTTC
CDR3 protein: CSASVDSYEQYF

CDR3 length: 13
J gene: TRBJ1-1
V gene: TRBV20-1
clone size: many
D gene: -
CDR3 DNA: TGCAGTGCCAAGAAGTTGTACAGGGAAGGAGCTTTCTTT
CDR3 protein: CSAKKLYREGAFF

CDR3 length: 15
J gene: TRBJ1-3
V gene: TRBV7-9
clone size: once
D gene: TRBD1
CDR3 DNA: TGTGCCAGCAGCGAAGGGACAGGGGCTGGAAACACCATATATTTT
CDR3 protein: CASSEGTGAGNTIYF

CDR3 length: 15
J gene: TRBJ1-3
V gene: TRBV7-9
clone size: -
D gene: -
CDR3 DNA: TGTGCCAGCAGCTTAGATGTGGGAGCTGGAAACACCATATATTTT
CDR3 protein: CASSLDVGAGNTIYF

CDR3 length: 14
J gene: TRBJ2-1
V gene: TRBV14
clone size: -
D gene: -
CDR3 DNA: TGTGCCAGCAGCCCATCGGACAGTAACAATGAGCAGTTCTTC
CDR3 protein: CASSPSDSNNEQFF

CDR3 length: 17
J gene: TRBJ2-7
V gene: TRBV6-1
clone size: many
D gene: TRBD2
CDR3 DNA: TGTGCCAGCAGTCGCCAGCTTAGCGGGAGGGCCAAATACGAGCAGTACTTC
CDR3 protein: CASSRQLSGRAKYEQYF